This passage covers 16 T cell receptor beta chains from one sample sequenced in a study of T cells in Graves' hyperthyroidism and ophthalmopathy. TCR beta CDR3 sequences were amplified from RNA transcripts. The HTBI primer set served for first-round RT-PCR of the TCR CDR3. TCRdb ran MiXCR on the multiplex PCR reads and lists one entry per CDR3 protein. The sample shows approximately 640,000 distinct CDR3 sequences, just under 45% of them seen only once. The sequenced material came from peripheral blood or thyroid tissue (not recorded which). These receptors came from an adult man with Graves' disease, either hyperthyroidism or ophthalmopathy (not recorded which).

The J gene is TRBJ2-5, the V gene TRBV15; D assignment may be TRBD1 or TRBD2 (5 bases each). The J call could be wrong; TRBJ2-7 is a better fit for the DNA end. There are 15 residues in the CDR3. Germline V CDR1 and CDR2: LNHNV, YYDKDF (reference sequence). CDR3 sequence: CATSRDRDGAYEQYF. CDR3 in DNA: TGTGCCACCAGCAGAGATCGGGACGGCGCCTACGAGCAGTACTTC.

The V and J genes are TRBV7-9 and TRBJ2-5; D perhaps matches TRBD1 (6 bases). The V end was cut by 3 bases, the J end by 5 bases, with 13 bases between. Germline lookup yields CDR1 SEHNR and CDR2 FQNEAQ (reference sequence). The CDR3 totals 14 residues. CDR3 sequence reads: CASSFSRGKETQYF. Written as DNA, the CDR3 is TGTGCCAGCAGCTTCAGCAGGGGAAAGGAGACCCAGTACTTC. The whole variable domain, remainder taken from reference TRBV7-9 and TRBJ2-5, is DTGVSQNPRHKITKRGQNVTFRCDPISEHNRLYWYRQTLGQGPEFLTYFQNEAQLEKSRLLSDRFSAERPKGSFSTLEIQRTEQGDSAMYLCASSFSRGKETQYFGPGTRLLVL.

In DNA form, the CDR3 reads TGTGCCAGCAGTCCGGGACAGCTGAGTAGGAACACCGGGGAGCTGTTTTTT. This encodes CASSPGQLSRNTGELFF. The V call is TRBV6-1, the J call TRBJ2-2; 7 bases match TRBD1. The trim removed 5 bases at V and 1 base at J, leaving 10 bases unmatched. Germline-derived CDR1 and CDR2 are MNHNS and SASEGT. The CDR3 consists of 17 residues.

This clonotype was seen many times. The CDR3 loop is CSVRPDPNTEAFF. For the CDR3, the DNA is TGCAGCGTCCGCCCGGACCCGAACACTGAAGCTTTCTTT. The J gene is TRBJ1-1, the V gene TRBV29-1; D unresolved. The CDR3 loop spans 13 amino acids. Germline CDR1 reads SQVTM; CDR2 reads ANQGSEA. The V gene lost 6 bases and the J gene lost 1 base, with 12 bases spanning the gap.

CDR3 in amino acids: CAISERGPHTGELFF. The CDR3 DNA reads as TGTGCCATCAGTGAAAGGGGCCCGCACACCGGGGAGCTGTTTTTT. V is TRBV10-3 and J is TRBJ2-2, with D possibly TRBD1 on 5 matching bases. Germline V gene sequence: CDR1 ENHRY, CDR2 SYGVKD. CDR3 size: 15 residues. Trimming stripped 3 bases from V and 3 bases from J, with 11 bases between.

This clonotype was counted at least ten times. The V and J genes are TRBV25-1 and TRBJ1-1; D remains unclear. The CDR3 consists of 15 residues. The germline V gene encodes CDR1 MGHDK and CDR2 SYGVNS. Trimming removed 1 base at V and 0 bases at J, with 9 bases between. DNA for the CDR3: TGTGCCAGCAGTGAATCAGGCATAGTGAACACTGAAGCTTTCTTT. As protein: CASSESGIVNTEAFF.

This clonotype came up many times. This chain links TRBV20-1 with TRBJ2-7; a possible D gene is TRBD2 (6 bases). Trimming pared 3 bases from V and 2 bases from J, leaving 8 bases between. The CDR3 has 12 amino acids. Per germline, CDR1 DFQATT and CDR2 SNEGSKA (reference sequence). CDR3 DNA sequence: TGCAGTGCTAGCGGGGGAACCTACGAGCAGTACTTC. Protein: CSASGGTYEQYF.

The chain combines TRBV29-1 with TRBJ1-2, with TRBD1 as a possible D gene (5 bases). Trimming removed 3 bases at V and 2 bases at J, with 7 bases between. The CDR3 has 12 residues. Germline CDR1 reads SQVTM; CDR2 reads ANQGSEA. The CDR3 sequence: CSVDRGNYGYTF. CDR3 sequence (DNA): TGCAGCGTTGATAGGGGCAACTATGGCTACACCTTC.

This clonotype was detected ten times or more. The junction departs from germline at one end; a sequencing error may be responsible. The rearrangement links TRBV10-3 to TRBJ1-6; unclear D gene. Germline CDR1 and CDR2: ENHRY and SYGVKD. The CDR3 is 13 amino acids. CDR3 protein: CASSGGPDSPLHF. CDR3 bases: TGTGCCAGCAGTGGAGGTCCGGATTCACCCCTCCACTTT.

The chain recombines TRBV29-1 with TRBJ2-7; 10 nucleotides agree with TRBD2. Trimming took 6 bases from V and 0 from J; bases not matched to a gene: 2. The CDR3 has 13 amino acids. Per germline, CDR1 SQVTM and CDR2 ANQGSEA. CDR3 sequence: CSVRTSGSYEQYF. The CDR3 bases are TGCAGCGTGCGGACTAGCGGCTCCTACGAGCAGTACTTC.

At least ten counts were recorded for this clonotype. The chain links TRBV29-1 to TRBJ1-1; D not certain. Trimming removed 4 bases at V and 5 bases at J, with 5 bases between. CDR1 is SQVTM and CDR2 is ANQGSEA in the germline V gene. The CDR3 is 10 residues long. The CDR3 nucleotides are TGCAGCGTTGTGCGGACTGAAGCTTTCTTT. It is translated as CSVVRTEAFF.

The chain uses TRBV5-1 and TRBJ1-4; D gene uncertain. The CDR3 has 14 residues. The ends were cut back, 3 bases at V and 8 bases at J, with 14 bases in the middle. Germline CDR1 is SGHRS and CDR2 is YFSETQ. The CDR3 nucleotides read TGCGCCAGCAGCTCTCTGGCAACGCGGGAAAAACTGTTTTTT. This codes for CASSSLATREKLFF.

The chain uses TRBV7-9 and TRBJ1-6; 10 nucleotides align to TRBD1. The CDR3 is 16 residues long. With V trimmed by 3 bases and J by 7 bases, 6 bases remained unmatched. CDR1 SEHNR and CDR2 FQNEAQ come from the germline V gene (reference sequence). CDR3: CASSLKRQGANSPLHF. DNA for the CDR3: TGTGCCAGCAGCTTGAAAAGACAGGGGGCGAATTCACCCCTCCACTTT.

This clonotype was detected ten times or more. The chain has TRBV10-2 and TRBJ1-1; D is undetermined. The CDR3 is made up of 13 amino acids. Germline V gene sequence: CDR1 WSHSY, CDR2 SAAADI. Trimming stripped 0 bases from V and 0 bases from J, with 2 bases between. The CDR3 DNA sequence: TGCGCCAGCAGTGAGTCTATGAACACTGAAGCTTTCTTT. Amino acids: CASSESMNTEAFF.

CDR3 protein: CASSSSAGGPYEQYF. The CDR3 bases are TGTGCCAGCAGCTCCTCAGCGGGGGGGCCCTACGAGCAGTACTTC. The rearrangement links TRBV7-9 to TRBJ2-7, with 10 bases identical to TRBD2. The CDR3 sequence is 15 residues long. Unmatched junction bases numbered 5, after V lost 4 bases and J lost 2 bases. Germline V gene lookup returns CDR1 SEHNR and CDR2 FQNEAQ (reference sequence).

About this clonotype: An end of the junction differs from the germline gene, which may be a read error. CDR3 residues: CASSQGGDRVEETQYF. The CDR3 nucleotides are TGCGCCAGCAGCCAAGGGGGGGACAGGGTCGAAGAGACCCAGTACTTC. The rearrangement joins TRBV7-9 to TRBJ2-5, with 9 bases lining up with TRBD1. This CDR3 region has 16 residues. CDR1 and CDR2 (germline): SEHNR, FQNEAQ (reference sequence).